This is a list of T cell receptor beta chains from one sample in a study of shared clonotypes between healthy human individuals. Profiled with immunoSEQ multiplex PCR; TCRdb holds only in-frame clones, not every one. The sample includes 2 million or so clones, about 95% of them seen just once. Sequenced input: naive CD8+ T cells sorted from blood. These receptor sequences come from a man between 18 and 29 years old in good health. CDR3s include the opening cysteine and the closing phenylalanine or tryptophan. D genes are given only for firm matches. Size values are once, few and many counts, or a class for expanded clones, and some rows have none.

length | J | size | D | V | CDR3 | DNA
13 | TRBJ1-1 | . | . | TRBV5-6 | CASSFAEGTEAFF | TGTGCCAGCAGCTTTGCTGAGGGCACTGAAGCTTTCTTT
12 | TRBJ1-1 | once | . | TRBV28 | CASSLHGGEAFF | TGTGCCAGCAGCCTGCACGGGGGGGAAGCTTTCTTT
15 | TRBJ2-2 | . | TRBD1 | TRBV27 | CASSLYGQGPGELFF | TGTGCCAGCAGTTTATATGGACAGGGCCCCGGGGAGCTGTTTTTT
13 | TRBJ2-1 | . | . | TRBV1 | CTSSQDQVNEQFF | TGCACCAGCAGCCAAGACCAGGTGAATGAGCAGTTCTTC
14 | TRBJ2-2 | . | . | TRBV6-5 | CASSYGANTGELFF | TGTGCCAGCAGTTACGGAGCGAACACCGGGGAGCTGTTTTTT
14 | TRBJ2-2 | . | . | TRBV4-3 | CASSLDAETGELFF | TGCGCCAGCAGCCTAGATGCAGAGACCGGGGAGCTGTTTTTT
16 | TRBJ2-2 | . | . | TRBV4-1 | CASSQVVGKDTGELFF | TGCGCCAGCAGCCAAGTCGTGGGAAAGGACACCGGGGAGCTGTTTTTT
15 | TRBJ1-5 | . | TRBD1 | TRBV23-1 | CASSQSDRADQPQHF | TGCGCCAGCAGTCAATCCGACAGGGCCGATCAGCCCCAGCATTTT
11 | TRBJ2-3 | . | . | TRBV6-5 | CASSKGDTQYF | TGTGCCAGCAGCAAAGGAGATACGCAGTATTTT
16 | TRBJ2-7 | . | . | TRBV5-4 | CASSLGVGDGRYEQYF | TGTGCCAGCAGCTTGGGGGTGGGGGACGGCCGCTACGAGCAGTACTTC
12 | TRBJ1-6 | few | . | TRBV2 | CASRYSDSPLHF | TGTGCCAGCAGGTATAGTGATTCACCCCTCCACTTT
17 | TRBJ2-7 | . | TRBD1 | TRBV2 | CASRTRTGPDLSYEQYF | TGTGCCAGCAGGACTCGGACAGGGCCGGACTTATCCTACGAGCAGTACTTC
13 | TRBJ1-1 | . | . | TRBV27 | CASSLNSAIEAFF | TGTGCCAGCAGTTTAAATTCGGCGATCGAAGCTTTCTTT
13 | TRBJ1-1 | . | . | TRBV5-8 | CASSFGMNTEAFF | TGTGCCAGCAGCTTCGGGATGAACACTGAAGCTTTCTTT
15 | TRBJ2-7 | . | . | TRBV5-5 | CASSLAGPFPYEQYF | TGTGCCAGCAGCTTGGCCGGCCCCTTTCCCTACGAGCAGTACTTC
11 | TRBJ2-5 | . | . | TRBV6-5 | CASSAEETQYF | TGTGCCAGCAGCGCTGAAGAGACCCAGTACTTC
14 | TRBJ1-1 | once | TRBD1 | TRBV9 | CASSVAQGVTEAFF | TGTGCCAGCAGCGTAGCACAGGGGGTCACTGAAGCTTTCTTT
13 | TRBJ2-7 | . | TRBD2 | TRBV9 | CASSEREGYEQYF | TGTGCCAGCAGCGAGCGGGAGGGCTACGAGCAGTACTTC
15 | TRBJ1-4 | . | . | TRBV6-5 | CASSYSTSLNEKLFF | TGTGCCAGCAGTTACTCGACCAGTCTCAATGAAAAACTGTTTTTT